The 21 T cell receptor beta chains below all came from one sample that was sequenced in a study of T cells in Graves' hyperthyroidism and ophthalmopathy. TCR beta CDR3 regions were amplified from RNA transcripts. HTBI primers drove first-round RT-PCR of the TCR CDR3. Using its own MiXCR run on the multiplex PCR reads, TCRdb lists one record per CDR3 protein. This sample has some 300,000 distinct CDR3 sequences, with approximately 12% found just once. The sample consisted of blood. The source of these receptors is a woman aged 25 to 39 with Graves' hyperthyroidism that later progressed to Graves' ophthalmopathy.

This clonotype was counted many times. The V call is TRBV4-1, the J call TRBJ2-5; either TRBD1 or TRBD2 may fit D (6 bases each). Germline loops: CDR1 MGHRA, CDR2 YSYEKL. The V end was cut by 0 bases, the J end by 2 bases, with 13 bases between. The CDR3 runs 16 residues. The CDR3 bases are TGCGCCAGCAGCCAAGAGGGAGGACAGCTACAAGAGACCCAGTACTTC. Translated: CASSQEGGQLQETQYF.

This clonotype was seen at least ten times. DNA of the CDR3: TGTGCCAGCAGCCAGGGGGATAGCAATCAGCCCCAGCATTTT. Protein sequence: CASSQGDSNQPQHF. The V call is TRBV27, the J call TRBJ1-5; TRBD1 matches 7 bases. V shed 6 bases, J shed 0 bases, and the junction held 2 bases outside the gene matches. The CDR3 totals 14 residues. Germline V gives CDR1 MNHEY, CDR2 SMNVEV (reference sequence).

This clonotype has only a few counts. The V call is TRBV5-1, the J call TRBJ1-2; 9 positions match TRBD1. Germline-derived CDR1 and CDR2 are SGHRS and YFSETQ. The CDR3 is 14 residues long. The J segment lost 8 bases and the V segment lost 3 bases, leaving 8 bases of the junction unmatched. CDR3 coding DNA: TGCGCCAGCAGCTCGGGACAGGGAGAGGAGGGCTACACCTTC. It specifies CASSSGQGEEGYTF.

Ten or more counts support this clonotype. V is TRBV5-6 and J is TRBJ2-5, with D tentatively TRBD1 (5 bases). The CDR3 sequence is 12 residues long. Germline V gene data show CDR1 as SGHDT and CDR2 as YYEEEE. The V and J ends lost 0 bases and 12 bases respectively, with 12 bases between them. CDR3 coding DNA: TGTGCCAGCAGCTTGGGCAGTCCCAGGGAGTACTTC. It is translated as CASSLGSPREYF.

This clonotype came up a few times. V and J are TRBV4-2 and TRBJ2-1; no clear D. The CDR3 consists of 15 residues. Germline V gene data show CDR1 as LGHNA and CDR2 as YNFKEQ. V was trimmed by 7 bases and J by 0 bases, leaving 13 bases between them. The CDR3 is CASTLNANSYNEQFF. The CDR3 DNA reads as TGTGCCAGCACCCTCAACGCGAACTCCTACAATGAGCAGTTCTTC.

Many counts were recorded for this clonotype. As DNA, the CDR3 is TGCGCCAGCAGCTTGGTGGGGGGCGATACGCAGTATTTT. It translates to CASSLVGGDTQYF. The chain is built from TRBV5-1 and TRBJ2-3; either TRBD1 or TRBD2 may fit D (6 bases each). CDR3 length: 13 amino acids. CDR1 is SGHRS, CDR2 YFSETQ, per germline. Trimming shortened V by 0 bases and J by 6 bases, and 8 bases separated the two germline ends.

This clonotype was counted at least ten times. The chain uses TRBV7-9 and TRBJ2-1, with 7 bases matching TRBD1. The CDR3 is made up of 18 amino acids. Losses at the gene ends were 6 bases for V and 5 bases for J; bases not matched to a gene: 19. Germline lookup yields CDR1 SEHNR and CDR2 FQNEAQ (reference sequence). The chain's CDR3 is CASRHTPRGGIPHNEQFF. DNA for the CDR3: TGTGCCAGCAGACATACCCCCCGAGGGGGCATACCACACAATGAGCAGTTCTTC. Full variable domain (outside the CDR3, taken from reference TRBV7-9 and TRBJ2-1): DTGVSQNPRHKITKRGQNVTFRCDPISEHNRLYWYRQTLGQGPEFLTYFQNEAQLEKSRLLSDRFSAERPKGSFSTLEIQRTEQGDSAMYLCASRHTPRGGIPHNEQFFGPGTRLTVL.

This clonotype was counted a few times. A much larger clone lies one base from this, so it may be a read error. CDR3 sequence: CGAPHGLNEKLFF. The DNA of the CDR3 is TGCGGTGCCCCACACGGGTTAAATGAAAAACTGTTTTTT. The chain joins TRBV20-1 to TRBJ1-4; no firm D call. CDR1 and CDR2 from the germline V gene are DFQATT and SNEGSKA (reference sequence). This CDR3 has 13 amino acids.

The table lists this clonotype with many counts. V gene TRBV6-1 combines with J gene TRBJ2-5, with D perhaps TRBD1 or TRBD2 (5 bases each). The CDR3 runs to 13 residues. Trimming removed 9 bases from V and 5 bases from J, with 16 bases in between. Germline V gene sequence: CDR1 MNHNS, CDR2 SASEGT. The CDR3 coding sequence is TGTGCCAGTAAGAGGGACCCCCTGGAGACCCAGTACTTC. Encoded protein: CASKRDPLETQYF.

J is TRBJ1-4 and V is TRBV6-1; possible D gene TRBD1, 5 bases. Germline V gene sequence: CDR1 MNHNS, CDR2 SASEGT. The V and J ends lost 0 bases and 8 bases respectively, with 16 bases between them. The CDR3 totals 16 residues. The CDR3 reads CASSEARQRWGEKLFF. The DNA for the CDR3 is TGTGCCAGCAGTGAAGCTAGACAGCGTTGGGGGGAAAAACTGTTTTTT.

Only a few counts were recorded for this clonotype. The rearrangement joins TRBV5-4 to TRBJ1-2; tentative D call: TRBD1 (6 bases). The CDR3 is made up of 14 amino acids. V shed 7 bases and J shed 5 bases, with 18 bases lying between them. Germline lookup yields CDR1 SGHNT and CDR2 YYREEE (reference sequence). DNA of the CDR3: TGTGCCAGCTCCAGAGGGGGGTCCCATTATGGCTACACCTTC. This sequence encodes CASSRGGSHYGYTF. Based on the CDR3 plus reference TRBV5-4 and TRBJ1-2, the full variable domain is ETGVTQSPTHLIKTRGQQVTLRCSSQSGHNTVSWYQQALGQGPQFIFQYYREEENGRGNFPPRFSGLQFPNYSSELNVNALELDDSALYLCASSRGGSHYGYTFGSGTRLTVV.

In its sample, this clonotype was seen many times. J is TRBJ2-1 and V is TRBV11-2; D uncertain. Trimming stripped 2 bases from V and 3 bases from J, with 2 bases between. CDR3 length equals 12 residues. Germline loops: CDR1 SGHAT, CDR2 FQNNGV. CDR3 residues: CASSLFYNEQFF. The CDR3 DNA is TGTGCCAGCAGCTTATTCTACAATGAGCAGTTCTTC.

This clonotype was seen repeatedly, ten times or more. J is TRBJ2-2 and V is TRBV30; D is perhaps TRBD1 or TRBD2 (5 bases each). The CDR3 is made up of 15 amino acids. Germline-derived CDR1 and CDR2 are GTSNPN and SVGIG (reference sequence). With 4 bases removed from V and 6 bases from J, the gap between germline ends came to 18 bases. The CDR3 DNA follows: TGTGCCTGGACCCCCCGCTCGGGGCAGGCCGGGGAGCTGTTTTTT. Translated, it gives CAWTPRSGQAGELFF.

There are many counts of this clonotype. This chain links TRBV15 with TRBJ2-7, with D perhaps matching TRBD2 (5 bases). Trimming removed 1 base at V and 4 bases at J, with 14 bases between. The CDR3 loop spans 15 amino acids. The germline V gene encodes CDR1 LNHNV and CDR2 YYDKDF (reference sequence). This CDR3 reads CATSRVAGLVYEQYF. The DNA of the CDR3 is TGTGCCACCAGCAGAGTTGCGGGTCTCGTGTACGAGCAGTACTTC.

This clonotype turned up a few times. The chain is built from TRBV14 and TRBJ2-2; D could derive from TRBD1 or TRBD2 (5 bases each). The CDR3 sequence is 15 residues long. From germline, CDR1 is SGHDN and CDR2 FVKESK. Trimming removed 2 bases from V and 3 bases from J, with 10 bases in between. CDR3: CASSQRGPYTGELFF. CDR3 nucleotides: TGTGCCAGCAGCCAAAGGGGACCTTACACCGGGGAGCTGTTTTTT.

This clonotype has a count of ten or more. This sequence joins TRBV13 and TRBJ2-7; the D is unclear. V was trimmed by 5 bases and J by 0 bases, leaving 11 bases between them. CDR3 size: 14 residues. Per germline, CDR1 PRHDT and CDR2 FYEKMQ (reference sequence). CDR3 region: CASSHLTHSYEQYF. CDR3 nucleotides: TGTGCCAGCAGCCATTTGACACACTCCTACGAGCAGTACTTC. The full variable domain, completed using reference TRBV13 and TRBJ2-7, is AAGVIQSPRHLIKEKRETATLKCYPIPRHDTVYWYQQGPGQDPQFLISFYEKMQSDKGSIPDRFSAQQFSDYHSELNMSSLELGDSALYFCASSHLTHSYEQYFGPGTRLTVT.

This clonotype was seen at least ten times. The rearrangement uses TRBV20-1 and TRBJ2-1, with 9 bases aligning to TRBD2. The junction had 11 bases not matched to a gene; V was cut back by 2 bases and J by 6 bases. CDR3 length: 16 residues. Germline loops: CDR1 DFQATT, CDR2 SNEGSKA (reference sequence). DNA for the CDR3: TGCAGTGCTAGACAGCCTCCGGGACTAGCCGGCAATGAGCAGTTCTTC. Translation gives CSARQPPGLAGNEQFF.

This clonotype was seen at least ten times. The V and J genes are TRBV12-3 or TRBV12-4 and TRBJ2-4; 7 bases align to TRBD1. The length of the CDR3 is 16 residues. With V trimmed by 2 bases and J by 0 bases, 4 bases remained unmatched. CDR3: CASSLRDSIAKNIQYF. For the CDR3, the DNA is TGTGCCAGCAGTTTAAGGGACAGTATAGCCAAAAACATTCAGTACTTC.

This clonotype was detected ten times or more. J is TRBJ2-7 and V is TRBV6-2 or TRBV6-3; tentatively, D is TRBD1 or TRBD2 (5 bases each). The CDR3 is 13 amino acids. Trimming pared 6 bases from V and 3 bases from J, leaving 12 bases between. Per the germline V gene, CDR1 is MNHEY and CDR2 is SVGEGT. The CDR3 nucleotides are TGTGCCAGCAGAGATGGGACCAACTACGAGCAGTACTTC. Its translation is CASRDGTNYEQYF.

This clonotype came up many times. This sequence joins TRBV6-1 and TRBJ2-2; maybe TRBD1 (5 bases). CDR1 is MNHNS, CDR2 SASEGT, per germline. This CDR3 spans 14 amino acids. V lost 6 bases, J lost 2 bases, and 10 bases lay in between. In nucleotides, the CDR3 is TGTGCCAGCAGGGACAATATTAACACCGGGGAGCTGTTTTTT. It is translated as CASRDNINTGELFF.

The chain recombines TRBV19 with TRBJ2-5; D might be TRBD2 (5 bases). The CDR3 is 14 amino acids. The germline V gene has CDR1 LNHDA and CDR2 SQIVND (reference sequence). V shed 7 bases and J shed 5 bases, with 17 bases lying between them. The CDR3 region has the DNA TGTGCCAGTAACAACTGGGCCGGGATGGAGACCCAGTACTTC. It specifies CASNNWAGMETQYF.